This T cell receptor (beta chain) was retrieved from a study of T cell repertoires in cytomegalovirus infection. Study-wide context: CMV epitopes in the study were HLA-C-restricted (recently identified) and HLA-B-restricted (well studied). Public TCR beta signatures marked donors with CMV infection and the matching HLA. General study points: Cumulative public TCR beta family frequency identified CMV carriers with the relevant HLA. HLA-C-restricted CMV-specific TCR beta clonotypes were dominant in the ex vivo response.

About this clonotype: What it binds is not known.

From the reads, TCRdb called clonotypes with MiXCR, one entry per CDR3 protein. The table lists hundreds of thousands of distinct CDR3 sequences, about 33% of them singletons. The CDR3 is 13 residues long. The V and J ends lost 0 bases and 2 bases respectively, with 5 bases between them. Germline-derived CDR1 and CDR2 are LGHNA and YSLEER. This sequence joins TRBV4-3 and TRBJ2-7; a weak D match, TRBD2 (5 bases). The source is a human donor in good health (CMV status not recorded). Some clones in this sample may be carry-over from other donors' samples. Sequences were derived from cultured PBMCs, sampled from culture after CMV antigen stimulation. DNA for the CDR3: TGCGCCAGCAGCCAAGAACTAGCCTACGAGCAGTACTTC. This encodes CASSQELAYEQYF.